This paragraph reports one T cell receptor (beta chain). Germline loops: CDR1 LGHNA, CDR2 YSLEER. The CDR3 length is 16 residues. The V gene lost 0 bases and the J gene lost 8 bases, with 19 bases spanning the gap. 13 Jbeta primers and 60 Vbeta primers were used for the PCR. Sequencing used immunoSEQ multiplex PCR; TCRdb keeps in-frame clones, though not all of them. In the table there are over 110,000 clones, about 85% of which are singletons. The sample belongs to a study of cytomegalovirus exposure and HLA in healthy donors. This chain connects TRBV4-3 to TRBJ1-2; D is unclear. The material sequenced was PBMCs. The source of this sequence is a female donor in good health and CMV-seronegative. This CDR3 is CASSQDPWSGPEGYTF. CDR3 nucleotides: TGCGCCAGCAGCCAAGATCCTTGGAGCGGGCCCGAGGGCTACACCTTC.